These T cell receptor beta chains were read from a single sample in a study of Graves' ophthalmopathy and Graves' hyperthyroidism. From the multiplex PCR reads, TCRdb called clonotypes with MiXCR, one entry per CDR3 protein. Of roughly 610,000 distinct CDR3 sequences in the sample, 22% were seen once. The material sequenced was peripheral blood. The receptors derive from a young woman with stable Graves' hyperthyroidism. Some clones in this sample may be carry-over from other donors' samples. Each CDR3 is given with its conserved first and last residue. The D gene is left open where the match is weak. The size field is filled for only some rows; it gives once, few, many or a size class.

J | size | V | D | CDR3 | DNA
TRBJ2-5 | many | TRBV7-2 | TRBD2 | CASSLGWRGGPGETQYF | TGTGCCAGCAGCTTAGGCTGGCGGGGGGGTCCAGGGGAGACCCAGTACTTC
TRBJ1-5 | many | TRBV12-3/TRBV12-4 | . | CASSMRVTFNQPQHF | TGTGCCAGCAGCATGAGGGTTACCTTCAATCAGCCCCAGCATTTT
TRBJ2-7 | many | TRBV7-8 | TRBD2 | CASSLATGLNYEQYF | TGTGCCAGCAGCTTAGCGACGGGACTAAACTACGAGCAGTACTTC
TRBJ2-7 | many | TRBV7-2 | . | CASSGLYGQYF | TGTGCCAGCAGCGGGTTATACGGGCAGTACTTC
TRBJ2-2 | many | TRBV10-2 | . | CASIRGGEGAGELFF | TGCGCCAGCATCAGGGGGGGGGAAGGCGCCGGGGAGCTGTTTTTT
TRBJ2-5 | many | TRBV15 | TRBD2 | CATSRDVQGGETQYF | TGTGCCACCAGCAGAGATGTCCAGGGAGGGGAGACCCAGTACTTC
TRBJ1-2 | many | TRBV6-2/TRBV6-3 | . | CASSYRDASLRTF | TGTGCCAGCAGTTACAGGGACGCAAGCCTTCGCACCTTC
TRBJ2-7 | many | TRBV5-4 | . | CASSLLAGEPISYEQYF | TGTGCCAGCAGCTTGCTCGCCGGGGAGCCGATCTCCTACGAGCAGTACTTC
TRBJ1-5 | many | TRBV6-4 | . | CATRWGGRGNQPQHF | TGTGCCACCCGGTGGGGGGGGCGAGGCAATCAGCCCCAGCATTTT
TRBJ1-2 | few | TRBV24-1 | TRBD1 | CATSDHGTDYGYTF | TGTGCCACCAGTGACCACGGGACAGACTATGGCTACACCTTC
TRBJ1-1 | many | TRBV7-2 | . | CASSFPGRDLEAFF | TGTGCCAGCAGCTTCCCGGGGCGCGACCTTGAAGCTTTCTTT
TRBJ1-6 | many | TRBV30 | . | CAWRRMGTSDSPLHF | TGTGCCTGGAGACGTATGGGGACGTCGGATTCACCCCTCCACTTT
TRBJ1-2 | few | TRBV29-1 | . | CSVEGAGGYTF | TGCAGCGTTGAAGGGGCCGGTGGCTACACCTTC
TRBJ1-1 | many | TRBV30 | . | CAWTDTVNTEAFF | TGTGCCTGGACCGATACGGTGAACACTGAAGCTTTCTTT
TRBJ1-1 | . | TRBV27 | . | CASSYSAVTEAFF | TGTGCCAGCAGTTATTCGGCGGTCACTGAAGCTTTCTTT
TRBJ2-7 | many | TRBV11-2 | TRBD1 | CASSLTGGGSYEQYF | TGTGCCAGCAGCTTAACAGGGGGCGGCTCCTACGAGCAGTACTTC
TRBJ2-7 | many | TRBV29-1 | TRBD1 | CSVEEGGQGLGEQYF | TGCAGCGTTGAAGAAGGGGGACAGGGATTGGGCGAGCAGTACTTC
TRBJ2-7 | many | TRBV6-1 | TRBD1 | CASGRGPAYEQYF | TGTGCCAGCGGAAGGGGGCCCGCCTACGAGCAGTACTTC
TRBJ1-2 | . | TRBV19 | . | CASSISGGDYGYTF | TGTGCCAGTAGTATTAGCGGGGGCGACTATGGCTACACCTTC
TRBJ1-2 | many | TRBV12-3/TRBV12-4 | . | CASSPGFGYTF | TGTGCCAGCAGCCCAGGGTTTGGCTACACCTTC
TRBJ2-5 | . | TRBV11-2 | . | CASSGPRAQYF | TGTGCCAGCAGCGGCCCAAGGGCCCAGTACTTC
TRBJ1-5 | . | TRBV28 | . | CASSPHLLVIGNQPQHF | TGTGCCAGCAGTCCTCACCTCCTCGTAATCGGCAATCAGCCCCAGCATTTT